This is a list of T cell receptor beta chains from one sample in a study of regulatory T cells in long-lasting Graves disease. MiXCR, applied by TCRdb to the multiplex PCR reads, yields one record per CDR3 protein. The sample holds about 470,000 distinct CDR3 sequences; 15% to 20% are singletons and the top ten take roughly an eighth. The sample also formed part of further work on T cells in Graves' hyperthyroidism and ophthalmopathy.

The source was peripheral blood mononuclear cells (PBMCs), collected at new diagnosis, from a patient treated with antithyroid drugs. These receptor sequences come from a man in his forties or fifties with Graves disease. The CDR3 runs from the conserved cysteine through the conserved F or W. Fields, in order: clone size, D gene, J gene, V gene, CDR3 protein, CDR3 DNA. The D gene is left open where the match is weak. Not all rows give a size; the values are once, few, many and, for expanded clones, a class.

clone_size: few
d_call: TRBD1
j_call: TRBJ2-7
v_call: TRBV28
cdr3_aa: CASQGTGGTYEQYF
cdr3_nt: TGTGCCAGCCAAGGGACAGGGGGCACCTACGAGCAGTACTTC

clone_size: -
d_call: -
j_call: TRBJ1-1
v_call: TRBV29-1
cdr3_aa: CSVADRIFTEAFF
cdr3_nt: TGCAGCGTTGCCGATCGGATTTTCACTGAAGCTTTCTTT

clone_size: -
d_call: -
j_call: TRBJ1-5
v_call: TRBV15
cdr3_aa: CATSRGTPQPQHF
cdr3_nt: TGTGCCACCAGCAGAGGGACACCTCAGCCCCAGCATTTT

clone_size: -
d_call: -
j_call: TRBJ2-1
v_call: TRBV19
cdr3_aa: CASRQGLYNEQFF
cdr3_nt: TGTGCCAGTAGACAGGGTCTTTACAATGAGCAGTTCTTC

clone_size: -
d_call: -
j_call: TRBJ2-5
v_call: TRBV5-1
cdr3_aa: CASSSGGQVFNQETQYF
cdr3_nt: TGCGCCAGCAGCTCGGGAGGACAGGTTTTTAACCAAGAGACCCAGTACTTC

clone_size: many
d_call: -
j_call: TRBJ2-7
v_call: TRBV30
cdr3_aa: CAWRRVSYEQYF
cdr3_nt: TGTGCCTGGAGGCGGGTCTCCTACGAGCAGTACTTC

clone_size: many
d_call: TRBD1
j_call: TRBJ1-4
v_call: TRBV6-1
cdr3_aa: CASGGAGGLVIEKLFF
cdr3_nt: TGTGCCAGCGGAGGGGCAGGGGGATTGGTAATTGAAAAACTGTTTTTT

clone_size: -
d_call: -
j_call: TRBJ1-4
v_call: TRBV7-9
cdr3_aa: CASTSTNEKLFF
cdr3_nt: TGTGCCAGCACCTCGACCAATGAAAAACTGTTTTTT

clone_size: -
d_call: -
j_call: TRBJ2-6
v_call: TRBV30
cdr3_aa: CAVSRPGGPGANVLTF
cdr3_nt: TGTGCCGTATCCAGGCCCGGGGGGCCTGGGGCCAACGTCCTGACTTTC

clone_size: many
d_call: -
j_call: TRBJ2-1
v_call: TRBV7-3
cdr3_aa: CASSLSPLNDYNEQFF
cdr3_nt: TGTGCCAGCAGCTTAAGCCCCCTCAACGATTACAATGAGCAGTTCTTC

clone_size: -
d_call: -
j_call: TRBJ2-3
v_call: TRBV24-1
cdr3_aa: CATSAANTDTQYF
cdr3_nt: TGTGCCACCAGTGCCGCGAACACAGATACGCAGTATTTT

clone_size: many
d_call: TRBD1
j_call: TRBJ2-7
v_call: TRBV6-5
cdr3_aa: CASSYGAGGAYEQYF
cdr3_nt: TGTGCCAGCAGTTACGGGGCAGGGGGTGCCTACGAGCAGTACTTC

clone_size: -
d_call: TRBD2
j_call: TRBJ2-1
v_call: TRBV7-8
cdr3_aa: CASSLAGLAANEQFF
cdr3_nt: TGTGCCAGCAGCTTAGCGGGACTAGCGGCCAATGAGCAGTTCTTC

clone_size: -
d_call: TRBD1
j_call: TRBJ2-5
v_call: TRBV6-1
cdr3_aa: CASSTGDRGLQKETQYF
cdr3_nt: TGTGCCAGCAGTACTGGAGACAGGGGGCTTCAAAAAGAGACCCAGTACTTC

clone_size: few
d_call: TRBD2
j_call: TRBJ2-2
v_call: TRBV6-2/TRBV6-3
cdr3_aa: CASEVGTSGGRYTGELFF
cdr3_nt: TGTGCCAGCGAGGTCGGGACTAGCGGGGGTCGATACACCGGGGAGCTGTTTTTT

clone_size: many
d_call: -
j_call: TRBJ2-3
v_call: TRBV11-2
cdr3_aa: CASRTGGYTQYF
cdr3_nt: TGTGCCAGCAGGACCGGCGGATATACGCAGTATTTT

clone_size: many
d_call: -
j_call: TRBJ1-2
v_call: TRBV28
cdr3_aa: CASSHRGVGYGYTF
cdr3_nt: TGTGCCAGCAGTCACCGTGGGGTGGGCTATGGCTACACCTTC

clone_size: many
d_call: TRBD2
j_call: TRBJ2-1
v_call: TRBV3-1
cdr3_aa: CASSPRTSGKYNEQFF
cdr3_nt: TGTGCCAGCAGCCCTCGGACTAGCGGGAAATACAATGAGCAGTTCTTC

clone_size: few
d_call: -
j_call: TRBJ1-2
v_call: TRBV7-9
cdr3_aa: CASSLLQAGNYGYTF
cdr3_nt: TGTGCCAGCAGCTTATTGCAAGCAGGGAACTATGGCTACACCTTC

clone_size: many
d_call: -
j_call: TRBJ2-5
v_call: TRBV18
cdr3_aa: CASSPPGVRETQYF
cdr3_nt: TGTGCCAGCTCACCACCGGGGGTTCGGGAGACCCAGTACTTC

clone_size: many
d_call: -
j_call: TRBJ1-5
v_call: TRBV28
cdr3_aa: CASRNEQGSNQPQHF
cdr3_nt: TGTGCCAGCAGGAATGAACAGGGATCGAATCAGCCCCAGCATTTT

clone_size: -
d_call: TRBD1
j_call: TRBJ1-4
v_call: TRBV11-2
cdr3_aa: CASSLSPGTGAEKLFF
cdr3_nt: TGTGCCAGCAGCTTAAGTCCCGGGACAGGGGCGGAAAAACTGTTTTTT

clone_size: many
d_call: TRBD2
j_call: TRBJ2-5
v_call: TRBV7-2
cdr3_aa: CASSLSGSPSKTQYF
cdr3_nt: TGTGCCAGCAGCCTAAGCGGGAGTCCCTCAAAGACCCAGTACTTC

clone_size: many
d_call: TRBD1
j_call: TRBJ1-5
v_call: TRBV28
cdr3_aa: CASSPPWTGSQPQHF
cdr3_nt: TGTGCCAGCAGTCCTCCCTGGACAGGGAGTCAGCCCCAGCATTTT

clone_size: many
d_call: TRBD1
j_call: TRBJ2-3
v_call: TRBV7-2
cdr3_aa: CARGTATDTQYF
cdr3_nt: TGTGCCAGGGGGACAGCCACAGATACGCAGTATTTT

clone_size: -
d_call: TRBD2
j_call: TRBJ2-1
v_call: TRBV18
cdr3_aa: CASSPKTSGKGQFF
cdr3_nt: TGTGCCAGCTCCCCCAAGACTAGCGGGAAGGGGCAGTTCTTC

clone_size: many
d_call: -
j_call: TRBJ2-1
v_call: TRBV3-1
cdr3_aa: CASSRRGSASSYNEQFF
cdr3_nt: TGTGCCAGCAGCCGTCGGGGCTCCGCGAGCTCCTACAATGAGCAGTTCTTC